Described below is a single T cell receptor (beta chain) sequence and its context. Its cognate antigen is unknown. Profiling relied on immunoSEQ multiplex PCR, and the TCRdb table lists in-frame clones only, not all of them. The data hold about 280,000 clones, with around nine tenths observed a single time. The donors were part of the validation cohort of 100 to 150 subjects. That cohort was separate from the first cohort, which comprised roughly 670 subjects. This record comes from a study of cytomegalovirus exposure and HLA in healthy donors. V was cut by 3 bases and J by 7 bases, with 13 bases left in between. CDR1 is MGHDK and CDR2 is SYGVNS in the germline V gene. The CDR3 length is 14 residues. Study-wide findings and caveats: Through in vitro validation, a few CMV-associated chains were shown to be specific for CMV antigens. The authors listed approximately 160 TCR beta chains as cytomegalovirus-associated.

This clonotype originated in a woman between 18 and 29 years old in good health and CMV-seronegative. Sequencing was performed on PBMCs. This rearrangement joins TRBV25-1 to TRBJ2-1, with D possibly TRBD1 on 5 matching bases. The CDR3 spells CASSDGAGWNEQFF. As DNA, the CDR3 is TGTGCCAGCAGTGATGGGGCAGGATGGAATGAGCAGTTCTTC.